This TCR beta chain was documented in a study of CXCR3-negative and CXCR3-positive naive CD8 T cells (dated by TCRdb to about 2019). With regard to the full study: In total, approximately 130 million TRB reads were obtained, corresponding to roughly 1.5 +/- 0.3 million reads per library. Diversity and physicochemical repertoire analyses were performed on 11 donors pooled from two independent experiments. Naive subsets from several donors and memory cells from 3 donors were included in the TRBV-TRBJ cluster analysis.

Summary of the overall study and its limitations: Freshly isolated PBMCs were used for most assays because CXCR3 expression went down partially after cryopreservation. Compared with CXCR3-negative naive cells, CXCR3-positive naive cells had TRB CDR3s with higher hydrophobicity (lower Kidera factor 4), lower energy, and higher strength and volume indices. Because surface CD5, which is linked to self-reactivity in mice, was comparable between the naive subsets, TCR interaction strength was also inferred from the physicochemical properties of TRB CDR3s. Comparably high repertoire diversity was found in both naive subsets, whereas much lower repertoire diversity was found in memory CD8+ T cells. Within the same donor, TRBV-TRBJ usage looked similar between naive CXCR3-negative and CXCR3-positive cells, but memory cells had distinct patterns.

For every CD8+ T cell subset, 250,000 to 300,000 cells were flow-sorted straight into RLT lysis buffer, and each subset was sorted in triplicate. To keep memory contaminants out, a stringent definition of naive CD8+ T cells was applied: CD45RO-CCR7+CD27+CD95-. Peripheral blood mononuclear cells were isolated from buffy coats using standard density gradient centrifugation. Naive CXCR3-negative and CXCR3-positive CD8+ T cells were flow-sorted on a FACSAria III. Total RNA was extracted from sorted cells with an RNeasy Mini Kit. To note about this clonotype: Its specific antigen is unknown.

TCRdb records NextSeq 550 as the sequencer. The Human TCR Profiling Kit (MiLaboratory) was used to make UMI-labeled 5' RACE TRB cDNA libraries. cDNA synthesis used the entire amount of extracted RNA, and PCR amplification then used the entire amount of cDNA produced. Libraries were prepared in parallel with an identical number of PCR cycles. The authors' analysis ran thus. MIGEC and MiXCR extracted about 48,000 +/- 9,800 unique UMI-labeled TRB cDNA molecules per library, requiring at least two reads per UMI. An average of about 40,000 +/- 10,000 functional in-frame TRB CDR3 nucleotide clonotypes without stop codons was found per library. After each sample was downsampled to 5000 UMI-labeled TRB molecules, VDJtools was used to calculate diversity metrics such as normalized Shannon-Wiener and Chao1. For the central five CDR3 residues, VDJtools calculated physicochemical properties weighted by clonotype size, namely interaction energy, strength, volume and Kidera factor 4. Each CDR3 protein sequence appears as one entry after TCRdb reprocessed the reads, and no DNA is included. Clone size and V and J calls follow TCRdb, not the original study. This sample's table lists 70,000 to 95,000 distinct CDR3 sequences. Around 1.5% of the sample lies in the top ten.

This TCR came from a human donor in good health. Some clones in this sample may be carry-over from other donors' samples. Specimen: naive CXCR3- CD8+ T cells from blood. Taken with the paper, the label for cell subset or site translates to: CD45RO-CCR7+CD27+CD95- naive CD8+ T cells lacking CXCR3 (TNR3-).

The encoded CDR3 is CSSLLSPSFNEQFF. Here the chain combines TRBV29-1 and TRBJ2-1. The germline V gene supplies CDR1 SQVTM and CDR2 ANQGSEA. Taken from cysteine to phenylalanine, the CDR3 has 14 residues. DNA was not recorded.